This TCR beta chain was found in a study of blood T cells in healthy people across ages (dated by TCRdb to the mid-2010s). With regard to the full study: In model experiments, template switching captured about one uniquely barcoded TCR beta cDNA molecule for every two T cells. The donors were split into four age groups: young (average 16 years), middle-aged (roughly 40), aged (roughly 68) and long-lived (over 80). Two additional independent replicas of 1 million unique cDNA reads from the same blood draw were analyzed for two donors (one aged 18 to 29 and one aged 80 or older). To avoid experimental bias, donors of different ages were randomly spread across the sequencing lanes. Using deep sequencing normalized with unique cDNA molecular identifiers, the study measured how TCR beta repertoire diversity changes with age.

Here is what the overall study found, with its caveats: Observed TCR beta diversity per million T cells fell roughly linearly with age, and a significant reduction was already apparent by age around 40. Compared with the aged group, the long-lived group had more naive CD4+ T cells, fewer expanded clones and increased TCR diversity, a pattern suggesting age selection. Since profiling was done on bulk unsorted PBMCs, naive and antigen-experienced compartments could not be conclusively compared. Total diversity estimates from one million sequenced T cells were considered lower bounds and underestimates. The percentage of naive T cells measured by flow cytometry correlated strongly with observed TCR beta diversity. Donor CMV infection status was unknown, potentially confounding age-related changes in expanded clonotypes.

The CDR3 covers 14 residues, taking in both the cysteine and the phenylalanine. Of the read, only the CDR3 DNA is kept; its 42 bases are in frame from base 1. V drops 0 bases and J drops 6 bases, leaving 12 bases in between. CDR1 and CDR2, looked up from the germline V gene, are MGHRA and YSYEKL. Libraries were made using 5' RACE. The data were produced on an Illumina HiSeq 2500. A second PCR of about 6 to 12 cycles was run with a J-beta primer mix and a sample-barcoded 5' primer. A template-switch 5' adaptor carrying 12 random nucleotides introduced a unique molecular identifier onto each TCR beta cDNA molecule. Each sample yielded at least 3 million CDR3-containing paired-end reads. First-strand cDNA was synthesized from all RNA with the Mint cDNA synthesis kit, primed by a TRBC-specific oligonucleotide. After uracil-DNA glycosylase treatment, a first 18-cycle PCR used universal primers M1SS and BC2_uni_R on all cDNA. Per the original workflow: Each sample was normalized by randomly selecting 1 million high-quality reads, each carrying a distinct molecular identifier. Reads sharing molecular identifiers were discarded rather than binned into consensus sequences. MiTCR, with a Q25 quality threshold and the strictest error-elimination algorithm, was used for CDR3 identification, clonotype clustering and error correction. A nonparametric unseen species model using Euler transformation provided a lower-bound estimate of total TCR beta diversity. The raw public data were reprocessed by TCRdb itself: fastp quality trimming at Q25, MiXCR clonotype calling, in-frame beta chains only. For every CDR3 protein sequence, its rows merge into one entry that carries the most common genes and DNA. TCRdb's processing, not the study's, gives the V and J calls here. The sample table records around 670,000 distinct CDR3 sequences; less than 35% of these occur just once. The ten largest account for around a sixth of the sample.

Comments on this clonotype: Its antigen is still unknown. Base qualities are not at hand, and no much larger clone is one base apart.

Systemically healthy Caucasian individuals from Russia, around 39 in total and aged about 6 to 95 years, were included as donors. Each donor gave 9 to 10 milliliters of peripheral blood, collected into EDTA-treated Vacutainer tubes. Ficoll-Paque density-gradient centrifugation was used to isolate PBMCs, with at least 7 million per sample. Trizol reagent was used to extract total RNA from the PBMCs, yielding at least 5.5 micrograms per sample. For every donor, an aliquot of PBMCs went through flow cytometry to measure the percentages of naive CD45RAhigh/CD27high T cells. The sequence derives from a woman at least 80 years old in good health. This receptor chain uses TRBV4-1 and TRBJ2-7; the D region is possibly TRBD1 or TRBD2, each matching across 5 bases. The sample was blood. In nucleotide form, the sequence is TGCGCCAGCAGCCAAGATACGGGACGGAGCGAGCAGTACTTC. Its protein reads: CASSQDTGRSEQYF.